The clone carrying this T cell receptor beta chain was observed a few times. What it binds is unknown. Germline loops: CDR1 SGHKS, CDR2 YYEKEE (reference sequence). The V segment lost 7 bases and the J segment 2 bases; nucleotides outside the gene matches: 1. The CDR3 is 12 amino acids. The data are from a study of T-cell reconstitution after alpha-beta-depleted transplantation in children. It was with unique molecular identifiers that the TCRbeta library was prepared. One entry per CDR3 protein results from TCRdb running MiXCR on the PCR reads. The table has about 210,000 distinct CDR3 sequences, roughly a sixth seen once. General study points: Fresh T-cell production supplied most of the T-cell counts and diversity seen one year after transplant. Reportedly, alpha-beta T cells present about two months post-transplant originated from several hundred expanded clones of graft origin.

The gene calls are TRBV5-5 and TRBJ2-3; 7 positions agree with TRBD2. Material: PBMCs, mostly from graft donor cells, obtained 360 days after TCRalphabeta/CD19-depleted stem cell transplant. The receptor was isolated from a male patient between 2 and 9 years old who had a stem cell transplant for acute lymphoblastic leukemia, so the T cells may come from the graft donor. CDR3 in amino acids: CASGGVTDTQYF. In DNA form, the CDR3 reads TGTGCCAGCGGGGGGGTCACAGATACGCAGTATTTT.